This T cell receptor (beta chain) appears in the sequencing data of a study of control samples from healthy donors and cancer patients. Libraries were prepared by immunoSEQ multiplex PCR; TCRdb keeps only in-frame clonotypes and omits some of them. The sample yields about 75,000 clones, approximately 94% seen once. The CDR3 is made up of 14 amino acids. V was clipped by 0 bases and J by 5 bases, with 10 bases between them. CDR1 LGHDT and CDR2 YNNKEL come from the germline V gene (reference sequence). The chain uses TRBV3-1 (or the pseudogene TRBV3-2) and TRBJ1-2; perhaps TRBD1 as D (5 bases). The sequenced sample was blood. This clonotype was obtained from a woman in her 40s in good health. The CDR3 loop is CASSQDQGGYGYTF. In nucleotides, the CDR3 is TGTGCCAGCAGCCAAGACCAGGGAGGTTATGGCTACACCTTC.